Listed below are T cell receptor beta chains from one sample, sequenced in a study of blood T cell repertoires in COVID-19. Libraries were prepared by immunoSEQ multiplex PCR; TCRdb keeps only in-frame clonotypes and omits some of them. The top ten hold approximately 4.2% of the sample, which has approximately 300,000 clones, more than 85% seen once. The sequenced sample consisted of peripheral blood. The receptors here all came from a man in his forties with acute or convalescent COVID-19. The CDR3 runs from the conserved cysteine through the conserved F or W. The D gene is left open where the match is weak. For some rows the clone size is stated as once, few or many, or as a class when expanded; others skip it.

V	J	D	size	DNA	CDR3
TRBV27	TRBJ2-2	.	.	TGTGCCAGCCTCCTACAGGGCGCGAACACCGGGGAGCTGTTTTTT	CASLLQGANTGELFF
TRBV19	TRBJ1-1	.	.	TGTGCCAGTACTCCCCGTCTGAACACTGAAGCTTTCTTT	CASTPRLNTEAFF
TRBV3-1/TRBV3-2	TRBJ2-7	TRBD2	.	TGTGCCAGCAGCAACAGCGGACTAGCTGACTTC	CASSNSGLADF
TRBV7-9	TRBJ1-2	.	.	TGTGCCAGCAGCCCCTCGACAGGCTTTAACTATGGCTACACCTTC	CASSPSTGFNYGYTF
TRBV4-1	TRBJ2-7	.	.	TGCGCCAGCAGCCAAGGCAGTCCCTACGAGCAGTACTTC	CASSQGSPYEQYF
TRBV5-1	TRBJ2-5	.	.	TGCGCCAGCAGCTTGGGAACCGGGTATGGATTTGAGACCCAGTACTTC	CASSLGTGYGFETQYF
TRBV2	TRBJ1-2	TRBD1	.	TGTGCCAGCAGTTCCAACAGGGGCGATGGCTACACCTTC	CASSSNRGDGYTF
TRBV28	TRBJ1-2	TRBD1	.	TGTGCCAGCAGTCGGACAGGGGGCGACTATGGCTACACCTTC	CASSRTGGDYGYTF
TRBV5-1	TRBJ2-7	.	once	TGCGCCAGCAGCCTAAACTATGGGGAGCAGTACTTC	CASSLNYGEQYF
TRBV27	TRBJ1-1	.	.	TGTGCCAGCAGTTTACTAACAGAGAACACTGAAGCTTTCTTT	CASSLLTENTEAFF
TRBV6-4	TRBJ2-7	.	.	TGTGCCAGCAGTGACTCCCTTACCTACGAGCAGTACTTC	CASSDSLTYEQYF
TRBV14	TRBJ1-6	.	.	TGTGCCAGCAGCCAAGGCTCAGCGATAGCCCTCCACTTT	CASSQGSAIALHF
TRBV2	TRBJ2-7	TRBD1	.	TGTGCCATAAAGACAGGGAGCGAGCAGTACTTC	CAIKTGSEQYF
TRBV5-6	TRBJ1-2	.	few	TGTGCCAGCAGCTCGCCGGGGGGCGGTGGCTATGGCTACACCTTC	CASSSPGGGGYGYTF
TRBV5-4	TRBJ2-3	.	.	TGTGCCAGCAGCTTACCAGGGGACATCACCGGGGCTACGCAGTATTTT	CASSLPGDITGATQYF
TRBV3-1/TRBV3-2	TRBJ2-1	.	.	TGTGCCAGCAGCCTGTGGACAGACCTGTACAATGAGCAGTTCTTC	CASSLWTDLYNEQFF
TRBV6-5	TRBJ1-1	.	once	TGTGCCAGCAGTCGACTTAGTGCACCTGAAGCTTTCTTT	CASSRLSAPEAFF
TRBV12-5	TRBJ1-2	.	.	TGTGCTAGTGGTTTGGCCCGGGACTCCCCGATTGGTGGCTACACCTTC	CASGLARDSPIGGYTF
TRBV30	TRBJ1-1	.	few	TGTGCCTCACAACAGGGAAGCAGGACTGAAGCTTTCTTT	CASQQGSRTEAFF
TRBV9	TRBJ2-7	.	.	TGTGCCAGCAGCGTAGACTGGAGCTCCTACGAGCAGTACTTC	CASSVDWSSYEQYF
TRBV6-1	TRBJ2-3	TRBD2	.	TGTGCCAGCAGTGAACTAGCGGGGGCCAGCACAGATACGCAGTATTTT	CASSELAGASTDTQYF
TRBV29-1	TRBJ2-1	.	.	TGCAGCGTGCGGCGATCTCTTCAGAATGAGCAGTTCTTC	CSVRRSLQNEQFF
TRBV2	TRBJ1-5	TRBD1	once	TGTGCCAGCAACAGGGGAGGCAATCAGCCCCAGCATTTT	CASNRGGNQPQHF
TRBV5-4	TRBJ2-3	TRBD2	.	TGTGCCAGCAGTTCCGGGACTAAGGTAGATACGCAGTATTTT	CASSSGTKVDTQYF
TRBV10-1	TRBJ1-2	.	.	TGCGCCAGCAGTGAGTCGATAGTCCGTGGCTACACCTTC	CASSESIVRGYTF
TRBV19	TRBJ2-3	TRBD1	.	TGTGCCAGTAGTTGGACAGGGCACCCAGGGGATACGCAGTATTTT	CASSWTGHPGDTQYF
TRBV19	TRBJ1-1	.	.	TGTGCCAGTAGTTTACAGGGATGGACGACTGAAGCTTTCTTT	CASSLQGWTTEAFF
TRBV7-8	TRBJ1-5	.	few	TGTGCCAGCAGCTTACGAGGACAGAGCAATCAGCCCCAGCATTTT	CASSLRGQSNQPQHF
TRBV5-1	TRBJ1-1	TRBD1	.	TGCGCCAGCAGCTGGACAGGGGGCTCAGTCACTGAAGCTTTCTTT	CASSWTGGSVTEAFF
TRBV5-1	TRBJ1-1	TRBD1	few	TGCGCCAGCAGCTCTGGACAGGGAGACATGAACACTGAAGCTTTCTTT	CASSSGQGDMNTEAFF
TRBV18	TRBJ1-1	TRBD1	.	TGTGCCAGCTCACCCGGACAGGGGGCTTTGAACACTGAAGCTTTCTTT	CASSPGQGALNTEAFF
TRBV5-8	TRBJ2-2	.	.	TGTGCCAGCAGCTTCGGGTCTCGGTACACCGGGGAGCTGTTTTTT	CASSFGSRYTGELFF
TRBV6-1	TRBJ2-7	TRBD2	.	TGTGCCAGCAGTGAAAGGGGTTTTGGCGGGGGGTACCTCCACGAGCAGTACTTC	CASSERGFGGGYLHEQYF
TRBV5-1	TRBJ2-7	TRBD1	.	TGCGCCAGCAGCGTTCAGGGGGCCCGTGAGCAGTACTTC	CASSVQGAREQYF
TRBV6-6	TRBJ2-7	.	.	TGTGCCAGCAGTACCGCAGGGCGGCCCACCTACGAGCAGTACTTC	CASSTAGRPTYEQYF
TRBV7-9	TRBJ2-7	TRBD1	.	TGTGCCAGCAGCTCCCCACAGGGGACCTACTACGAGCAGTACTTC	CASSSPQGTYYEQYF
TRBV3-1/TRBV3-2	TRBJ1-2	TRBD1	.	TGTGCCAGCAGCCCCAACCGGGACAGGAACTATGGCTACACCTTC	CASSPNRDRNYGYTF
TRBV20-1	TRBJ2-1	TRBD2	.	TGCAGTGCTAGTGCTAGCGGGGGGCCTTCCTACAATGAGCAGTTCTTC	CSASASGGPSYNEQFF
TRBV7-2	TRBJ2-1	.	few	TGTGCCAGCAGCTTAGACCCCACACACAATGAGCAGTTCTTC	CASSLDPTHNEQFF
TRBV6-6	TRBJ1-4	.	.	TGTGCCAGCAGTTCCCCGGGAGGGCTGAATGAAAAACTGTTTTTT	CASSSPGGLNEKLFF
TRBV15	TRBJ1-2	.	.	TGTGCCACCAGCAGAGATCAGGGGAACTATGGCTACACCTTC	CATSRDQGNYGYTF
TRBV12-3/TRBV12-4	TRBJ1-1	.	.	TGTGCCAGCACCCCAGGGTTGAACACTGAAGCTTTCTTT	CASTPGLNTEAFF
TRBV11-3	TRBJ2-1	TRBD2	once	TGTGCCAGCAGCCCAGGACTAGCCTACAATGAGCAGTTCTTC	CASSPGLAYNEQFF
TRBV9	TRBJ1-3	.	.	TGTGCCAGCAGCGTAGCTCTCACCGAGGCTGGAAACACCATATATTTT	CASSVALTEAGNTIYF
TRBV9	TRBJ2-7	.	.	TGTGCCAGCAGCGCAATATCCGGGACACGCTACGAGCAGTACTTC	CASSAISGTRYEQYF
TRBV2	TRBJ1-4	.	.	TGTGCCAGCAGTGAATTGAGAACAGGGGAAAAACTGTTTTTT	CASSELRTGEKLFF
TRBV20-1	TRBJ1-2	.	.	TGCAGTGCTAGCACAGGCTATGGCTACACCTTC	CSASTGYGYTF
TRBV15	TRBJ1-1	TRBD1	.	TGTGCCACCAGCAGAGATACCCCAGGGGGCGGGAGGAACACTGAAGCTTTCTTT	CATSRDTPGGGRNTEAFF
TRBV6-5	TRBJ1-1	.	.	TGTGCCAGCAGTATGTCAGGGCCCACTGAAGCTTTCTTT	CASSMSGPTEAFF
TRBV7-2	TRBJ2-2	TRBD2	.	TGTGCCAGCAGCTTAGACCGGACTAGCGGGGGGCACACCGGGGAGCTGTTTTTT	CASSLDRTSGGHTGELFF
TRBV5-1	TRBJ2-2	TRBD1	.	TGCGCCAGCAGCCCGCCTGGGCAGGGGGCGGTCGGGGAGCTGTTTTTT	CASSPPGQGAVGELFF
TRBV20-1	TRBJ1-1	.	.	TGCAGTGCCATCAACACTGAAGCTTTCTTT	CSAINTEAFF
TRBV9	TRBJ2-1	.	.	TGTGCCAGCAGCGTAGGACTCTTCAATGAGCAGTTCTTC	CASSVGLFNEQFF
TRBV7-3	TRBJ2-2	.	.	TGTGCCAGCAGCTCCCCTGGGACTCCCTTAGGGGAGCTGTTTTTT	CASSSPGTPLGELFF
TRBV6-5	TRBJ2-1	.	.	TGTGCCAGCCGGGGATACAATGAGCAGTTCTTC	CASRGYNEQFF
TRBV27	TRBJ2-2	.	.	TGTGCCAGCAGTTTATTAGTCCGGGGTGGGGCCGGGGAGCTGTTTTTT	CASSLLVRGGAGELFF
TRBV11-2	TRBJ1-2	.	.	TGTGCCAGCAGCTTGAAAGGGGATGGTAACTATGGCTACACCTTC	CASSLKGDGNYGYTF
TRBV19	TRBJ1-1	.	.	TGTGCCAGTCGACCTCAAAGGACAGAGGGCACTGAAGCTTTCTTT	CASRPQRTEGTEAFF
TRBV7-9	TRBJ1-2	.	.	TGTGCCAGCAGCCCGCTCGGCGGGGGCTACTATGGCTACACCTTC	CASSPLGGGYYGYTF